This TCR beta chain was retrieved from a study of CD8+ T cells in alopecia areata. Starting from PBMCs, sorting isolated CD4+ and CD8+ T cells. Extraction and reverse transcription of RNA yielded cDNA as the sequencing template. Profiling relied on immunoSEQ multiplex PCR, and the TCRdb table lists in-frame clones only, not all of them. In the table there are around 150,000 clones, 55% of which are singletons. The ends were cut back, 7 bases at V and 12 bases at J, with 16 bases in the middle. Germline V gene lookup returns CDR1 SQVTM and CDR2 ANQGSEA. The CDR3 consists of 10 residues. Sample: CD4+ T cells sorted from blood. This receptor was identified in a human donor in good health. This rearrangement joins TRBV29-1 to TRBJ2-7; D may match TRBD1 or TRBD2 (5 bases each). The CDR3: CSADSGKMYF. The CDR3 bases are TGCAGCGCCGACAGCGGAAAGATGTACTTC.